The 22 T cell receptor beta chains listed next were all sequenced from one sample in a study of response to subunit inactivated influenza vaccine. A single record per CDR3 protein comes from TCRdb applying MiXCR to the RT-PCR reads. Of around 540,000 distinct CDR3 sequences in the sample, 12% were seen once. This specimen was PBMCs from blood, taken on the day of vaccination. These receptors were taken from a man aged 45-60 years who received an inactivated influenza vaccine.

This clonotype was seen more than once but under ten times. The chain employs TRBV19 and TRBJ1-5, with D perhaps TRBD1 (6 bases). Germline CDR1 LNHDA, CDR2 SQIVND (reference sequence). The CDR3 runs 15 residues. Trimming shortened V by 9 bases and J by 2 bases, and 17 bases separated the two germline ends. CDR3 DNA sequence: TGTGCCAGCAACCTGGGGGGCATGGGCAATCAGCCCCAGCATTTT. This codes for CASNLGGMGNQPQHF.

This clonotype was detected a few times. The chain couples TRBV5-1 to TRBJ2-7; the match to TRBD1 covers 8 bases. The germline gives CDR1 SGHRS, CDR2 YFSETQ. This CDR3 has 15 residues. V shed 6 bases, J shed 0 bases, and the junction held 8 bases outside the gene matches. Here the CDR3 reads CASTRGQASSYEQYF. The DNA for the CDR3 is TGCGCCAGCACTAGGGGACAGGCGAGCTCCTACGAGCAGTACTTC.

The rearrangement uses TRBV7-9 and TRBJ2-5; TRBD1 is a possible D gene (5 bases). V was shortened by 1 base and J by 2 bases, with 17 bases between the two germline ends. This CDR3 region has 17 residues. The germline CDR1 and CDR2 sequences are SEHNR and FQNEAQ (reference sequence). The CDR3 loop is CASSLGLGPGRQETQYF. As DNA, the CDR3 is TGTGCCAGCAGCTTAGGTTTGGGGCCTGGTAGACAAGAGACCCAGTACTTC.

V is TRBV20-1 and J is TRBJ2-7; TRBD2 matches 13 bases. This CDR3 region has 15 residues. Per germline, CDR1 DFQATT and CDR2 SNEGSKA (reference sequence). V lost 3 bases, J lost 2 bases, and 4 bases stayed unmatched. As DNA, the CDR3 is TGCAGTGCTAGGGGACTAGCGGGGTCCGCCTACGAGCAGTACTTC. Its translation: CSARGLAGSAYEQYF.

The chain joins TRBV30 to TRBJ2-1; 7 bases fit TRBD2. This CDR3 region has 13 residues. Germline V lookup: CDR1 GTSNPN, CDR2 SVGIG (reference sequence). Trimming cost V 7 bases and J 10 bases; bases outside gene matches: 13. The CDR3 sequence is CAFQTSAFLEQFF. The CDR3 DNA follows: TGTGCCTTCCAAACTAGCGCCTTTTTGGAGCAGTTCTTC.

This clonotype showed up just a few times. CDR3 nucleotide sequence: TGTGCCAGCAGCGGTCTCGGGACGCCGTACAATGAGCAGTTCTTC. Translating it yields CASSGLGTPYNEQFF. The genes are TRBV9 and TRBJ2-1; D may match TRBD1 or TRBD2 (5 bases each). Trimming removed 3 bases at V and 4 bases at J, with 14 bases between. The CDR3 covers 15 residues. Germline-derived CDR1 and CDR2 are SGDLS and YYNGEE.

Many counts were recorded for this clonotype. The chain recombines TRBV12-3 or TRBV12-4 with TRBJ1-4; D is perhaps TRBD1 (5 bases). This CDR3 is 14 amino acids long. Trimming left V 5 bases short and J 7 bases short, with 14 bases between. CDR3 bases: TGTGCCAGCAGTCAACAGGTGTCTCGTGAAAAACTGTTTTTT. Its translation: CASSQQVSREKLFF.

The table lists this clonotype with many counts. The chain joins TRBV4-3 to TRBJ2-1, with D tentatively TRBD1 or TRBD2 (6 bases each). The V and J ends lost 4 bases and 9 bases respectively, with 13 bases between them. The germline CDR1 and CDR2 sequences are LGHNA and YSLEER. The CDR3 length is 13 residues. CDR3 in amino acids: CASSLVPGAEQFF. CDR3 nucleotide sequence: TGCGCCAGCAGCCTCGTGCCGGGGGCTGAGCAGTTCTTC.

This clonotype is medium-sized. The J gene is TRBJ2-5, the V gene TRBV29-1; D is perhaps TRBD1 or TRBD2 (5 bases each). This CDR3 contains 13 residues. Germline V gene lookup returns CDR1 SQVTM and CDR2 ANQGSEA. V lost 4 bases and J 7 bases, leaving 16 bases between the germline ends. For the CDR3, the DNA is TGCAGCGTTGTGATTTCGGGGCCTCGGACCCAGTACTTC. Protein sequence: CSVVISGPRTQYF.

This chain joins TRBV4-3 and TRBJ2-1; D possibly matches TRBD1 or TRBD2 (6 bases each). The V gene lost 0 bases and the J gene lost 2 bases, with 14 bases spanning the gap. The germline V gene encodes CDR1 LGHNA and CDR2 YSLEER. The CDR3 totals 17 residues. The CDR3 sequence: CASSQDTSRGPYNEQFF. The CDR3 DNA follows: TGCGCCAGCAGCCAAGACACAAGTCGGGGGCCCTACAATGAGCAGTTCTTC.

The chain uses TRBV29-1 and TRBJ2-3; 7 bases align to TRBD1. Trimming removed 7 bases from V and 0 bases from J; junction bases left unmatched: 10. Germline CDR1 and CDR2: SQVTM and ANQGSEA. This CDR3 is 15 amino acids long. The CDR3 sequence: CSGRTGTASTDTQYF. The CDR3 coding sequence is TGCAGCGGGAGGACGGGGACAGCTAGCACAGATACGCAGTATTTT.

The V gene is TRBV3-1, the J gene TRBJ2-3; a possible D gene is TRBD1 (6 bases). The CDR3 extends over 17 amino acids. Per the germline V gene, CDR1 is LGHDT and CDR2 is YNNKEL (reference sequence). V was trimmed by 4 bases and J by 0 bases, leaving 17 bases between them. The CDR3 DNA follows: TGTGCCAGCAGCCGCGGAACCGGGACACTCAGCACAGATACGCAGTATTTT. Residues: CASSRGTGTLSTDTQYF.

This clonotype was seen more than once but under ten times. The chain uses TRBV12-3 or TRBV12-4 and TRBJ2-2; no clear D. Trimming left V 5 bases short and J 8 bases short, with 9 bases between. The length of the CDR3 is 12 residues. The CDR3 loop is CASSPFMGELFF. CDR3 sequence (DNA): TGTGCCAGCAGTCCCTTCATGGGGGAGCTGTTTTTT.

This clonotype was picked up many times. The gene calls are TRBV3-1 and TRBJ2-7, with D possibly being TRBD1 (5 bases). The CDR3 has 14 amino acids. Germline CDR1 LGHDT, CDR2 YNNKEL (reference sequence). V shed 4 bases and J shed 2 bases, with 12 bases lying between them. CDR3 coding DNA: TGTGCCAGCAGCCCCAGGGTCACCCCCTACGAGCAGTACTTC. The encoded protein is CASSPRVTPYEQYF.

The V gene is TRBV12-3 or TRBV12-4, the J gene TRBJ2-1; D perhaps matches TRBD2 (5 bases). The germline V and J ends were trimmed by 3 bases and 0 bases, with 9 bases remaining between them. The CDR3 totals 15 residues. CDR3 loop: CASSFFTSSYNEQFF. The CDR3 DNA reads as TGTGCCAGCAGTTTCTTTACTAGCTCCTACAATGAGCAGTTCTTC.

This clonotype was detected ten times or more. The V gene is TRBV10-2, the J gene TRBJ1-1; possibly TRBD1 for D (5 bases). V dropped 6 bases and J dropped 5 bases, with 19 bases sitting between them. Germline V gene sequence: CDR1 WSHSY, CDR2 SAAADI. This CDR3 comprises 15 residues. The CDR3 sequence: CASRGGSGRNTEAFF. The CDR3, as DNA: TGCGCCAGCAGGGGGGGTTCTGGGAGGAATACTGAAGCTTTCTTT.

V and J are TRBV20-1 and TRBJ2-5; 11 positions agree with TRBD2. V lost 2 bases, J lost 2 bases, and 7 bases stayed unmatched. Germline V gives CDR1 DFQATT, CDR2 SNEGSKA (reference sequence). This CDR3 is 16 amino acids long. DNA for the CDR3: TGCAGTGCTAGACCACTAGCGGGGGACGCGCAAGAGACCCAGTACTTC. Translated, it gives CSARPLAGDAQETQYF.

This clonotype was detected only a few times. The chain is built from TRBV4-3 and TRBJ2-3; the match to TRBD2 covers 10 bases. Unmatched junction bases numbered 8, after V lost 1 base and J lost 4 bases. The CDR3 loop spans 17 amino acids. CDR1 is LGHNA and CDR2 is YSLEER in the germline V gene. The CDR3 DNA reads TGCGCCAGCAGCCAAGGGGCTAGCGGGAGTCAGGCAGATACGCAGTATTTT. It is translated as CASSQGASGSQADTQYF.

The table lists this clonotype with a few counts. The chain is built from TRBV5-1 and TRBJ1-1; TRBD1 aligns across 7 bases. The germline gives CDR1 SGHRS, CDR2 YFSETQ. V was pared by 4 bases and J by 7 bases, with 7 bases of the junction left unmatched. This CDR3 has 13 residues. The CDR3 coding sequence is TGCGCCAGCAGCCCCGGGACAGTTAGTGAAGCTTTCTTT. It is translated as CASSPGTVSEAFF.

V is TRBV29-1 and J is TRBJ2-3, with 11 bases lining up with TRBD2. Germline CDR1 and CDR2: SQVTM and ANQGSEA. V gave up 7 bases and J gave up 3 bases; unmatched junction bases: 3. CDR3 length: 13 residues. The CDR3 region is CSGGLAETDTQYF. In DNA, the CDR3 is TGCAGCGGGGGACTAGCGGAAACAGATACGCAGTATTTT.

As for this clonotype: An end of the junction does not agree with germline; a read error may underlie this. V and J are TRBV6-5 and TRBJ2-2, with D unresolved. Looked up from germline, CDR1 is MNHEY and CDR2 is SVGAGI. CDR3 length: 15 amino acids. Here the CDR3 reads CTSSYSVRNTGELFF. The CDR3 nucleotides read TGTACCAGCAGTTACTCCGTCAGGAACACCGGGGAGCTGTTTTTT.

The chain couples TRBV7-8 to TRBJ2-7; 9 nucleotides line up with TRBD1. CDR1 and CDR2 (germline): SGHVS, FQNEAQ. The V segment lost 3 bases and the J segment 4 bases; nucleotides outside the gene matches: 4. This CDR3 comprises 14 residues. The CDR3 loop is CASSFDRGRYEQYF. CDR3 sequence (DNA): TGTGCCAGCAGCTTCGACAGGGGGAGGTACGAGCAGTACTTC.